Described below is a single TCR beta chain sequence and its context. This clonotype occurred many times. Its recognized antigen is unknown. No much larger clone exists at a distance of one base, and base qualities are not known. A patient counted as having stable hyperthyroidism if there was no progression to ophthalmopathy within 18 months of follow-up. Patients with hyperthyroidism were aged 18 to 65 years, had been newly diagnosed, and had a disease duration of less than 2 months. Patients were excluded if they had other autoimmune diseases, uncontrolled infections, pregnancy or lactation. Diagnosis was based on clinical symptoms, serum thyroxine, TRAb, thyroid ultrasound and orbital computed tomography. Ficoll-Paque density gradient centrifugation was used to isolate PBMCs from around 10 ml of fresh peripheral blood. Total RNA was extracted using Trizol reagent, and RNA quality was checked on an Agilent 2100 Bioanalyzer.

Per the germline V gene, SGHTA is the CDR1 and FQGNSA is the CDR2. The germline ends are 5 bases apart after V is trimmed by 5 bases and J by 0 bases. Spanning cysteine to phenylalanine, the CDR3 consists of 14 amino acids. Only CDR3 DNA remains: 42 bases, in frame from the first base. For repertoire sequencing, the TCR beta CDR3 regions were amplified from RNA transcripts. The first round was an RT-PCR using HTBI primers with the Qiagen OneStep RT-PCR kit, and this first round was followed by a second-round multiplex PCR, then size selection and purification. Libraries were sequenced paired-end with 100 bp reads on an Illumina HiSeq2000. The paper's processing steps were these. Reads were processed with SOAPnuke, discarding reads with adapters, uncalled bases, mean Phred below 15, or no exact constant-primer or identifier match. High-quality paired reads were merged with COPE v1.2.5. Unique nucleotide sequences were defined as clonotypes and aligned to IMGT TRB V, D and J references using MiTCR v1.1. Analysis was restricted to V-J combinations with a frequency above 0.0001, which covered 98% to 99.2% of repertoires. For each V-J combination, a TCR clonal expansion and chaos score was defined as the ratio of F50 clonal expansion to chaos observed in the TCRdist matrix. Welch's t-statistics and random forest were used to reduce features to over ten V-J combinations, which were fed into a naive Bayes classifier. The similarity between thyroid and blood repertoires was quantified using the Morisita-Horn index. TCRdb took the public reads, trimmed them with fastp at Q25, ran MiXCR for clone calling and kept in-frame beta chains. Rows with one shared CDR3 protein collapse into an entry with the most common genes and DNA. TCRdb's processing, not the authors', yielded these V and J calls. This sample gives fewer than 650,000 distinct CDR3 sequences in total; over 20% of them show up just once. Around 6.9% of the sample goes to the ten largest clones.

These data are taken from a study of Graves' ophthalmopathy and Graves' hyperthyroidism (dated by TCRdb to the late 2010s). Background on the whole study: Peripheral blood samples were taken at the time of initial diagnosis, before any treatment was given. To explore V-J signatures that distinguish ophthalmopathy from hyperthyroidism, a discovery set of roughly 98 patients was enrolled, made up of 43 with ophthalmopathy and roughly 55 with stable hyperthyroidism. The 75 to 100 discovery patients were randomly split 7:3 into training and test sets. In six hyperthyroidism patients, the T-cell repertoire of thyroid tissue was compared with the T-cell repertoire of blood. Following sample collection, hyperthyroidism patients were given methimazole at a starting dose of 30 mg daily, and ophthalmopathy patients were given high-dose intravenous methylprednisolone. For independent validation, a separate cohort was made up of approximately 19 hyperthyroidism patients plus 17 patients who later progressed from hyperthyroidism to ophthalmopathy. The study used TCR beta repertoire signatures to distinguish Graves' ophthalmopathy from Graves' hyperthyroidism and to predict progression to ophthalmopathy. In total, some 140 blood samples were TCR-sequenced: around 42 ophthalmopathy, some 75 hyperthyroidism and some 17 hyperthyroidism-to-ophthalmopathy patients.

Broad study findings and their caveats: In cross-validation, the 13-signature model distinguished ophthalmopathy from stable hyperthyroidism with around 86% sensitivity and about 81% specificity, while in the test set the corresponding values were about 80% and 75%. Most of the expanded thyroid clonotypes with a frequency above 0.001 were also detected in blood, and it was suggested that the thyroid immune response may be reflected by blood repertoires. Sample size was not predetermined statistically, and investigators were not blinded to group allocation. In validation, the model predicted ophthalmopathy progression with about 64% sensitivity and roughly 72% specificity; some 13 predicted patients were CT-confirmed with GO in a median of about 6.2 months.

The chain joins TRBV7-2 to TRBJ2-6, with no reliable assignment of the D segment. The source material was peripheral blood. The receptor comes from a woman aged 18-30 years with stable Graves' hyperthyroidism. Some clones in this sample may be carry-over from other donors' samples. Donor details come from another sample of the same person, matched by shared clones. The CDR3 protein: CASSQNSGANVLTF. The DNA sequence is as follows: TGTGCCAGCAGCCAAAACTCTGGGGCCAACGTCCTGACTTTC.